The 30 T cell receptor beta chains listed next were all sequenced from one sample in a study of cytomegalovirus exposure and HLA in healthy donors. TCRdb's table, derived via immunoSEQ multiplex PCR, lists solely in-frame clones and lacks some. The data show tens of thousands of clones, roughly 85% seen once. Material: PBMCs. All receptors come from a woman in her twenties or thirties in good health and CMV-seronegative.

The chain employs TRBV6-5 and TRBJ1-2; 7 bases are a match to TRBD1. CDR1 and CDR2 (germline): MNHEY, SVGAGI. With V trimmed by 6 bases and J by 4 bases, 5 bases remained unmatched. This CDR3 is built from 13 residues. This CDR3 reads CASRRTGGYGYTF. CDR3 nucleotide sequence: TGTGCCAGCAGAAGGACAGGAGGCTATGGCTACACCTTC.

The chain joins TRBV6-1 to TRBJ1-2; TRBD1 agrees at 9 bases. CDR3 length equals 13 residues. V was pared by 4 bases and J by 5 bases, with 2 bases of the junction left unmatched. Germline V CDR1 and CDR2: MNHNS, SASEGT. CDR3 region: CASSGGTGYGYTF. The CDR3 region has the DNA TGTGCCAGCAGTGGAGGGACAGGGTATGGCTACACCTTC.

The V call is TRBV7-2, the J call TRBJ1-1, with a possible D match to TRBD1 (6 bases). The CDR3 sequence is 16 residues long. Deletions cut 0 bases from V and 4 bases from J, with 15 bases between. From germline, CDR1 is SGHTA and CDR2 FQGNSA. The DNA of the CDR3 is TGTGCCAGCAGCTTAGCCCCGGCGGGGGGCGGCACTGAAGCTTTCTTT. Translation: CASSLAPAGGGTEAFF.

J is TRBJ2-7 and V is TRBV28; D gene uncertain. CDR1 is MDHEN and CDR2 is SYDVKM in the germline V gene. CDR3 length: 12 amino acids. With 6 bases removed from V and 5 bases from J, the gap between germline ends came to 11 bases. The CDR3 region is CASSSRRDEQYF. CDR3 coding DNA: TGTGCCAGCAGCTCCCGAAGAGACGAGCAGTACTTC. Drawing the rest from reference TRBV28 and TRBJ2-7, the complete variable domain is DVKVTQSSRYLVKRTGEKVFLECVQDMDHENMFWYRQDPGLGLRLIYFSYDVKMKEKGDIPEGYSVSREKKERFSLILESASTNQTSMYLCASSSRRDEQYFGPGTRLTVT.

The chain combines TRBV5-4 with TRBJ2-3, with D possibly TRBD2 on 6 matching bases. V lost 0 bases, J lost 2 bases, and 13 bases lay in between. Germline V gives CDR1 SGHNT, CDR2 YYREEE (reference sequence). This CDR3 is 16 amino acids long. CDR3 coding DNA: TGTGCCAGCAGCTTGGTGGGTAGCGGTTACACAGATACGCAGTATTTT. Translated: CASSLVGSGYTDTQYF.

The V call is TRBV20-1, the J call TRBJ2-1, with D maybe TRBD1 (5 bases). V lost 6 bases to trimming and J lost 5 bases, with 5 bases between them. Looked up from germline, CDR1 is DFQATT and CDR2 is SNEGSKA (reference sequence). The CDR3 consists of 10 residues. The CDR3 reads CSARDNEQFF. As DNA, the CDR3 is TGCAGTGCCAGGGACAATGAGCAGTTCTTC.

The V gene is TRBV7-8, the J gene TRBJ2-1; possibly TRBD1 for D (6 bases). The germline CDR1 and CDR2 sequences are SGHVS and FQNEAQ. CDR3 length equals 16 residues. V lost 1 base, J lost 4 bases, and 14 bases lay in between. CDR3 DNA: TGTGCCAGCAGCTTAGTGGTACGAGGGGGATACAATGAGCAGTTCTTC. The encoded protein is CASSLVVRGGYNEQFF. The complete variable domain, with remaining parts taken from reference TRBV7-8 and TRBJ2-1, reads GAGVSQSPRYKVAKRGQDVALRCDPISGHVSLFWYQQALGQGPEFLTYFQNEAQLDKSGLPSDRFFAERPEGSVSTLKIQRTQQEDSAVYLCASSLVVRGGYNEQFFGPGTRLTVL.

This clone showed up just a few times. V is TRBV7-2 and J is TRBJ1-4; 7 nucleotides agree with TRBD1. The ends lost 7 bases at V and 8 bases at J; junction bases unmatched: 13. Germline-derived CDR1 and CDR2 are SGHTA and FQGNSA. The CDR3 loop spans 15 amino acids. The CDR3 DNA sequence: TGTGCCAGCACCTCGGCGAACAGGGGAGGAGAAAAACTGTTTTTT. Amino acids: CASTSANRGGEKLFF.

A few counts support this clone. The chain employs TRBV19 and TRBJ1-1; TRBD1 matches at 7 bases. CDR1 is LNHDA and CDR2 is SQIVND in the germline V gene (reference sequence). With 6 bases clipped from V and 8 bases from J, the junction kept 9 bases outside the gene matches. CDR3 length: 13 amino acids. The DNA of the CDR3 is TGTGCCAGTAGGTTAGACAGGGTAGGAGAAGCTTTCTTT. Translated: CASRLDRVGEAFF.

V usage is TRBV5-5 and J usage is TRBJ1-2; 7 nucleotides agree with TRBD1. This CDR3 region has 20 residues. CDR1 SGHKS and CDR2 YYEKEE come from the germline V gene (reference sequence). Unmatched junction bases numbered 24, after V lost 4 bases and J lost 3 bases. CDR3 amino acids: CASSPKGPDRLIMYDYGYTF. Here the CDR3 DNA reads TGTGCCAGCAGCCCAAAGGGTCCGGACAGGCTTATTATGTACGACTATGGCTACACCTTC.

The V call is TRBV15, the J call TRBJ2-3, with 7 nucleotides matching TRBD2. The CDR3 runs 16 residues. Looked up from germline, CDR1 is LNHNV and CDR2 is YYDKDF (reference sequence). The V segment lost 5 bases and the J segment 5 bases; nucleotides outside the gene matches: 13. CDR3 in DNA: TGTGCCACCAGCGCAACAGCTACGGGAGGTTTAGATACGCAGTATTTT. Translated, it gives CATSATATGGLDTQYF.

This chain links TRBV5-6 with TRBJ1-2; 9 bases align to TRBD1. There are 17 residues in the CDR3. V was pared by 3 bases and J by 4 bases, with 13 bases of the junction left unmatched. CDR1 SGHDT and CDR2 YYEEEE come from the germline V gene. The DNA for the CDR3 is TGTGCCAGCAGCTACGGGACAGGGACTACCCTATCCTATGGCTACACCTTC. Its translation: CASSYGTGTTLSYGYTF.

This clone was detected only a few times. This chain links TRBV25-1 with TRBJ2-7, with 7 bases that match TRBD1. This CDR3 is 12 amino acids long. V lost 5 bases, J lost 6 bases, and 4 bases stayed unmatched. The germline V gene has CDR1 MGHDK and CDR2 SYGVNS. The CDR3 nucleotides read TGTGCCAGCAGTCCACAGGGGTTCGAGCAGTACTTC. Translated: CASSPQGFEQYF.

The chain combines TRBV18 with TRBJ2-5, with 8 bases that match TRBD1. The length of the CDR3 is 17 residues. The J segment lost 2 bases and the V segment lost 2 bases, leaving 10 bases of the junction unmatched. Germline CDR1 is KGHSH and CDR2 is LQKENI. The CDR3 DNA reads as TGTGCCAGCTCACCATCACTATCAGGGGGCCCACAAGAGACCCAGTACTTC. Translated: CASSPSLSGGPQETQYF.

The chain combines TRBV5-1 with TRBJ2-6; no clear D. The CDR3 loop spans 16 amino acids. The germline V gene encodes CDR1 SGHRS and CDR2 YFSETQ. V lost 1 base, J lost 0 bases, and 8 bases lay in between. The CDR3 protein is CASSLLSGSGANVLTF. The CDR3 coding sequence is TGCGCCAGCAGCTTGCTGTCAGGCTCTGGGGCCAACGTCCTGACTTTC. Combining the CDR3 with reference TRBV5-1 and TRBJ2-6 gives the whole variable domain KAGVTQTPRYLIKTRGQQVTLSCSPISGHRSVSWYQQTPGQGLQFLFEYFSETQRNKGNFPGRFSGRQFSNSRSEMNVSTLELGDSALYLCASSLLSGSGANVLTFGAGSRLTVL.

For this clone: The same CDR3 can be traced to other DNA sequences in this sample. V is TRBV7-3 and J is TRBJ2-1; 7 bases match TRBD2. The CDR3 runs to 15 residues. The junction had 0 bases not matched to a gene; V was cut back by 1 base and J by 0 bases. Germline CDR1 is SGHTA and CDR2 is FQGTGA. The CDR3 here is CASSLSGSSYNEQFF. Written as DNA, the CDR3 is TGTGCCAGCAGCTTAAGCGGGAGCTCCTACAATGAGCAGTTCTTC.

Here the CDR3 reads CASSVEGAGTDTQYF. The CDR3, as DNA: TGTGCCAGCAGCGTGGAGGGCGCAGGCACAGATACGCAGTATTTT. The chain carries TRBV9 and TRBJ2-3; D is possibly TRBD2 (6 bases). This CDR3 is 15 amino acids long. Trimming took 2 bases from V and 1 from J, leaving 11 bases between them. Germline V gene sequence: CDR1 SGDLS, CDR2 YYNGEE.

The chain combines TRBV9 with TRBJ2-1; 8 positions agree with TRBD1. The trim removed 3 bases at V and 6 bases at J, leaving 5 bases unmatched. Germline values: CDR1 SGDLS, CDR2 YYNGEE. This CDR3 is built from 14 residues. The CDR3 loop is CASSAGTGLNEQFF. CDR3 DNA sequence: TGTGCCAGCAGCGCCGGGACAGGACTCAATGAGCAGTTCTTC. The whole variable domain, filled in from reference TRBV9 and TRBJ2-1, reads DSGVTQTPKHLITATGQRVTLRCSPRSGDLSVYWYQQSLDQGLQFLIQYYNGEERAKGNILERFSAQQFPDLHSELNLSSLELGDSALYFCASSAGTGLNEQFFGPGTRLTVL.

V and J are TRBV5-4 and TRBJ2-3; 8 positions agree with TRBD2. V dropped 4 bases and J dropped 1; count of bases not matched to a gene: 8. The CDR3 covers 16 residues. Germline assignment: CDR1 SGHNT and CDR2 YYREEE (reference sequence). As DNA, the CDR3 is TGTGCCAGCAGCCACGGGAGGGACTGGGGCACAGATACGCAGTATTTT. Encoded protein: CASSHGRDWGTDTQYF. The whole variable domain, filled in from reference TRBV5-4 and TRBJ2-3, reads ETGVTQSPTHLIKTRGQQVTLRCSSQSGHNTVSWYQQALGQGPQFIFQYYREEENGRGNFPPRFSGLQFPNYSSELNVNALELDDSALYLCASSHGRDWGTDTQYFGPGTRLTVL.

The rearrangement joins TRBV2 to TRBJ2-5; 12 bases fit TRBD2. The CDR3 runs to 15 residues. After removal of 8 bases from V and 4 bases from J, the junction contained 8 bases not matched to a gene. The germline V gene has CDR1 SNHLY and CDR2 FYNNEI. DNA for the CDR3: TGTGCCAGCGGGAGTCTAGCGGGAGGGGGAGAGACCCAGTACTTC. Its translation: CASGSLAGGGETQYF.

This sequence joins TRBV29-1 and TRBJ2-5; 9 positions match TRBD1. V shed 2 bases and J 5 bases; nucleotides not matched to a gene: 3. This CDR3 spans 13 amino acids. From germline, CDR1 is SQVTM and CDR2 ANQGSEA. The CDR3 is CSVERQGGETQYF. The DNA of the CDR3 is TGCAGCGTTGAACGACAGGGGGGCGAGACCCAGTACTTC.

This rearrangement joins TRBV21-1 to TRBJ2-7; TRBD1, the table's D call, lacks a check against the DNA. TRBV21-1 is labeled a pseudogene. CDR3 length: 15 residues. The CDR3 reads CASSNRTASTYEQYF. The CDR3 coding sequence is TGTGCCAGCAGCAATCGGACAGCCAGTACCTACGAGCAGTACTTC.

The rearrangement uses TRBV27 and TRBJ2-6, with 7 bases that match TRBD1. The CDR3 length is 22 residues. Trimming cost V 1 base and J 0 bases; bases outside gene matches: 18. From germline, CDR1 is MNHEY and CDR2 SMNVEV (reference sequence). CDR3 protein: CASSLYYLGRTGGYSGANVLTF. The CDR3 DNA sequence: TGTGCCAGCAGTTTATATTATTTGGGAAGGACAGGAGGATACTCTGGGGCCAACGTCCTGACTTTC.

V and J are TRBV5-4 and TRBJ1-1, with 7 bases identical to TRBD1. This CDR3 is built from 15 residues. After removal of 3 bases from V and 0 bases from J, the junction contained 5 bases not matched to a gene. Germline CDR1 is SGHNT and CDR2 is YYREEE (reference sequence). In DNA form, the CDR3 reads TGTGCCAGCAGCTGGCAACAGGGGATGAACACTGAAGCTTTCTTT. Protein sequence: CASSWQQGMNTEAFF.

This chain joins TRBV7-3 and TRBJ2-3; TRBD2 matches at 13 bases. This CDR3 is 18 amino acids long. The V gene end was trimmed by 5 bases and the J gene end by 4 bases; junction bases not matched to a gene: 12. Per the germline V gene, CDR1 is SGHTA and CDR2 is FQGTGA. This CDR3 reads CASSPRIRTSGRPDTQYF. In DNA form, the CDR3 reads TGTGCCAGCAGCCCCAGGATTCGGACTAGCGGGAGACCAGATACGCAGTATTTT.

J is TRBJ2-1 and V is TRBV4-1; 12 bases line up with TRBD2. V lost 3 bases to trimming and J lost 5 bases; unmatched junction nucleotides: 8. The CDR3 contains 17 residues. Germline V CDR1 and CDR2: MGHRA, YSYEKL. CDR3 nucleotide sequence: TGCGCCAGCAGCCAGGGGCGGTGGACTAGCGGGAACAATGAGCAGTTCTTC. Translated, it gives CASSQGRWTSGNNEQFF.

As to this clone: The sample has other DNA sequences that encode this CDR3 too. This sequence joins TRBV11-2 and TRBJ2-7; 9 nucleotides agree with TRBD1. This CDR3 spans 17 amino acids. Germline CDR1 reads SGHAT; CDR2 reads FQNNGV. The V gene end was trimmed by 1 base and the J gene end by 0 bases; junction bases not matched to a gene: 7. DNA of the CDR3: TGTGCCAGCAGCTTAGGTACAGGGGGCTTAAGCTCCTACGAGCAGTACTTC. Residues: CASSLGTGGLSSYEQYF.

The V call is TRBV6-5, the J call TRBJ1-4; D is unclear. Per germline, CDR1 MNHEY and CDR2 SVGAGI. Trimming took 7 bases from V and 8 from J, leaving 17 bases between them. The CDR3 loop spans 14 amino acids. The CDR3 is CASKKRPESEKLFF. The CDR3 DNA follows: TGTGCCAGCAAAAAGCGGCCGGAGTCCGAAAAACTGTTTTTT.

The chain uses TRBV28 and TRBJ1-1; no firm D call. V gave up 3 bases and J gave up 2 bases, with 19 bases separating them. The germline CDR1 and CDR2 sequences are MDHEN and SYDVKM. The length of the CDR3 is 17 residues. The CDR3 DNA sequence: TGTGCCAGCAGTTTCTTTCCGTCCGGGGAAGGAAACACTGAAGCTTTCTTT. It is translated as CASSFFPSGEGNTEAFF.

The rearrangement uses TRBV27 and TRBJ2-1, with D possibly TRBD2 on 6 matching bases. The CDR3 totals 15 residues. V shed 8 bases and J shed 7 bases, with 21 bases lying between them. The germline gives CDR1 MNHEY, CDR2 SMNVEV (reference sequence). Here the CDR3 DNA reads TGTGCCAGCCCATACCACCGGGAGAGAGGGAATGAGCAGTTCTTC. Residues: CASPYHRERGNEQFF.